This T cell receptor (beta chain) was obtained from a study of T cells in Graves' hyperthyroidism and ophthalmopathy (dated by TCRdb to about 2019). Regarding the complete study: Peripheral blood was collected at initial diagnosis, before any treatment. To identify distinguishing TCR V-J signatures, a discovery cohort of 100 patients was used, comprising approximately 40 with Graves' ophthalmopathy and roughly 60 with stable Graves' hyperthyroidism. An independent validation cohort of 18 to 20 hyperthyroidism patients and about 16 patients who later progressed to ophthalmopathy tested prospective prediction of ophthalmopathy. For training and testing, the 100 or so patients in the discovery cohort were randomly divided in a 7:3 ratio. In addition, the study compared T-cell repertoires in thyroid tissue and in blood from over 5 Graves' hyperthyroidism patients. After blood sampling, hyperthyroidism patients were treated with methimazole at a starting dose of 30 mg daily, and ophthalmopathy patients were treated with high-dose intravenous methylprednisolone. The paper reports TCR Vbeta CDR3 sequencing of fewer than 150 peripheral blood samples: some 41 ophthalmopathy, approximately 74 hyperthyroidism and around 17 progressor patients.

The TCR beta CDR3 regions were amplified from the RNA transcripts. The first round of RT-PCR for the TCR CDR3 was performed with the HTBI primer set and the Qiagen OneStep RT-PCR kit. Libraries were constructed in a second round of multiplex PCR, after which size selection and purification were carried out. Sequencing of the libraries was done on an Illumina HiSeq2000 using paired-end 100 bp reads. The study's processing was this. SOAPnuke was used to process the raw data, removing reads that contained adapters or uncalled bases, had a mean Phred below 15, or lacked an exact match to the constant primer or identifier. High-quality paired reads were merged with COPE v1.2.5, and unique nucleotide sequences were defined as clonotypes. MiTCR v1.1 was used to align clonotypes to the IMGT TRBV, TRBD and TRBJ reference segments. The analysis included only V-J combinations with a frequency above 0.0001, which together covered 99% to 99.2% of the repertoires. A TCS score was defined as the ratio of F50 (clonal expansion) to E x V (chaos), with BLOSUM62-based TCRdist applied between CDR3 peptides within each V-J. Welch's t-statistics and random forest reduced 500 to 550 V-J features to some 14, which were used in a naive Bayes classifier (R e1071). The similarity between thyroid and blood repertoires was quantified using the Morisita-Horn index. The raw public data were reprocessed by TCRdb itself: fastp quality trimming at Q25, MiXCR clonotype calling, in-frame beta chains only. Duplicate CDR3 protein sequences are folded into a single record with the most common DNA and genes. None of the V and J calls come from the authors' own analysis; TCRdb made them. Across this sample there are about 840,000 distinct CDR3 sequences, with about two fifths seen only once. About 8.9% of the sample lies in the top ten.

Graves' hyperthyroidism was defined as stable when no progression to ophthalmopathy occurred over 18 months of follow-up. The hyperthyroidism patients were between 18 and 65 years old and newly diagnosed, with a disease duration of less than 2 months. Any patient with an uncontrolled infection, another autoimmune disease, pregnancy or lactation was excluded. Diagnoses relied on clinical symptoms, serum thyroxine and TRAb, thyroid ultrasound and orbital computed tomography. Ficoll-Paque density gradient centrifugation was used to isolate PBMCs from around 10 ml of fresh peripheral blood. Total RNA was extracted using Trizol reagent, and RNA quality was assessed on an Agilent 2100 Bioanalyzer. On the study overall, not on this receptor specifically: A model built on a 13 V-J signature distinguished ophthalmopathy from stable hyperthyroidism, reaching 85% to 90% sensitivity and around 81% specificity in cross-validation and 80%/75% in testing. Blood samples also contained most of the expanded thyroid clonotypes (frequency above 0.001), which suggests that blood repertoires may reflect thyroid immune responses. In validation, progression to ophthalmopathy was predicted by the model with almost 71% sensitivity and just over 72% specificity, a median of 6.5 months before onset. No statistical method was used to fix the sample size in advance, and group allocation was not hidden from the investigators.

The CDR3 is 8 amino acids in total, end residues counted. The germline V gene yields SQVTM for CDR1 and ANQGSEA for CDR2. This clonotype has just one count. Its antigen is unknown. No conserved phenylalanine or tryptophan is present at the end of the CDR3, so a read error is the likely explanation. No DNA is shown, since the ends of the CDR3 on it are uncertain; the CDR3 is the one TCRdb lists. Source material: blood. The sequence came from a man aged 18 to 30 with Graves' hyperthyroidism. The chain was built from TRBV29-1 and TRBJ1-2; the table's D gene call, TRBD1, was not cross checked with the DNA. CDR3 loop: CSVEIGTG.